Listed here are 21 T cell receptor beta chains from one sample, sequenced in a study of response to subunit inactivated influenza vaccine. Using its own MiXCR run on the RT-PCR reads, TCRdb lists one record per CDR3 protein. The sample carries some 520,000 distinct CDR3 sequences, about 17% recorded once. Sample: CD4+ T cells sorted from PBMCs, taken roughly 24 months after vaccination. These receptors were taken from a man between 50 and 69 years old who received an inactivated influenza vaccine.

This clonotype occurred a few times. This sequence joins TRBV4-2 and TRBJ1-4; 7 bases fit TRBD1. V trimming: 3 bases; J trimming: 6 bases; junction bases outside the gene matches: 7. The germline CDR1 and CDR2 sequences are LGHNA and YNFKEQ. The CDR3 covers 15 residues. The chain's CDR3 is CASSHYRGRDEKLFF. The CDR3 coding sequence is TGTGCCAGCAGCCACTACAGGGGAAGGGATGAAAAACTGTTTTTT.

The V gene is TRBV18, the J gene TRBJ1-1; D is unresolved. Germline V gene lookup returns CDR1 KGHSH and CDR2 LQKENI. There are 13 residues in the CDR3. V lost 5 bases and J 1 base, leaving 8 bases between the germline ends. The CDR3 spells CASSFGENTEAFF. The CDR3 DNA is TGTGCCAGCTCATTCGGGGAGAACACTGAAGCTTTCTTT.

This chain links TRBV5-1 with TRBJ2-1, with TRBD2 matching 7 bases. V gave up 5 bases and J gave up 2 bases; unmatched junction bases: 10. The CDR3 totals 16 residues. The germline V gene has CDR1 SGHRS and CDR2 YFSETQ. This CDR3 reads CASSSNWGGPYNEQFF. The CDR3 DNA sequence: TGCGCCAGCAGTTCTAATTGGGGGGGACCCTACAATGAGCAGTTCTTC.

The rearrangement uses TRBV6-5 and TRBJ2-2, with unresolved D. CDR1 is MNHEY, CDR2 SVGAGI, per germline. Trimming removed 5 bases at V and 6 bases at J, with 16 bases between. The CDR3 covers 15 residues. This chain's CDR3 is CASSNRATGSGELFF. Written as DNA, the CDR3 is TGTGCCAGCAGTAACCGGGCCACGGGCTCCGGGGAGCTGTTTTTT.

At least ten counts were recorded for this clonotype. The CDR3 region is CASRRLAGQSSYEQYF. The CDR3 DNA reads TGTGCCAGCCGGCGACTAGCGGGCCAGAGCTCCTACGAGCAGTACTTC. The gene calls are TRBV12-3 or TRBV12-4 and TRBJ2-7; 10 nucleotides line up with TRBD2. J lost 0 bases, V lost 8 bases, and 10 bases had no gene match. The CDR3 is 16 amino acids.

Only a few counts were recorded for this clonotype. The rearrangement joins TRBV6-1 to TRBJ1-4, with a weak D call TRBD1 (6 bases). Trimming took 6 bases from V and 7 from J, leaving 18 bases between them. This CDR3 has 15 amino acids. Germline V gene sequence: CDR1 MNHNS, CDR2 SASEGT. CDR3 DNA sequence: TGTGCCAGCAGACTGGACAGTCGGTGGGGTGAAAAACTGTTTTTT. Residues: CASRLDSRWGEKLFF.

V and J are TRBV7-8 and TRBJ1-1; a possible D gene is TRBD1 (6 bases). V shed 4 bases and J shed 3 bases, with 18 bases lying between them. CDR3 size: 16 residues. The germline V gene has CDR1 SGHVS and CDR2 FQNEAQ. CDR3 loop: CASSSRDRYRDTEAFF. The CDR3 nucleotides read TGTGCCAGCAGCTCCCGAGACAGGTATAGAGACACTGAAGCTTTCTTT. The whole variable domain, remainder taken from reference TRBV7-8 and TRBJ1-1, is GAGVSQSPRYKVAKRGQDVALRCDPISGHVSLFWYQQALGQGPEFLTYFQNEAQLDKSGLPSDRFFAERPEGSVSTLKIQRTQQEDSAVYLCASSSRDRYRDTEAFFGQGTRLTVV.

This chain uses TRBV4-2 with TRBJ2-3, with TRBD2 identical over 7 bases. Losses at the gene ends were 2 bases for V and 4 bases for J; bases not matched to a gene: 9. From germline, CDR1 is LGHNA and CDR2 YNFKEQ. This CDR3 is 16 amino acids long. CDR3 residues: CASSQIGGSKADTQYF. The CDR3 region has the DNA TGTGCCAGCAGCCAAATTGGCGGGAGTAAAGCAGATACGCAGTATTTT.

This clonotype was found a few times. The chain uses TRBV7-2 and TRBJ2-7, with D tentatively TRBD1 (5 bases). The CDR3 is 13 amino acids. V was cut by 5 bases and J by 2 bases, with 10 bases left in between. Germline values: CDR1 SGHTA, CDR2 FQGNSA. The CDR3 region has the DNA TGTGCCAGCAGCCACAGACAGACCTACGAGCAGTACTTC. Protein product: CASSHRQTYEQYF. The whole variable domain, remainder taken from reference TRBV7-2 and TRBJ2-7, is GAGVSQSPSNKVTEKGKDVELRCDPISGHTALYWYRQSLGQGLEFLIYFQGNSAPDKSGLPSDRFSAERTGGSVSTLTIQRTQQEDSAVYLCASSHRQTYEQYFGPGTRLTVT.

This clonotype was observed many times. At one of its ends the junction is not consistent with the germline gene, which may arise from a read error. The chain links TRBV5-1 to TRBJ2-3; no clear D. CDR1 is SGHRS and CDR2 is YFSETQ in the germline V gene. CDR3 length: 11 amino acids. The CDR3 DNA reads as TGTGCCAGCAGTTTAGCAGATACGCAGTATTTT. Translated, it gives CASSLADTQYF. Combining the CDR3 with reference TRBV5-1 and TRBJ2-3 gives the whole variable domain KAGVTQTPRYLIKTRGQQVTLSCSPISGHRSVSWYQQTPGQGLQFLFEYFSETQRNKGNFPGRFSGRQFSNSRSEMNVSTLELGDSALYLCASSLADTQYFGPGTRLTVL.

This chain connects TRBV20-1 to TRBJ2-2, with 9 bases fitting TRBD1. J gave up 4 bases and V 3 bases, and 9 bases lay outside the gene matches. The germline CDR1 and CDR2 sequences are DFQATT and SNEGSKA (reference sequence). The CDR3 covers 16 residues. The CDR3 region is CSASHRDRVATGELFF. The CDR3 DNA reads TGCAGTGCTAGCCACCGGGACAGGGTTGCCACCGGGGAGCTGTTTTTT.

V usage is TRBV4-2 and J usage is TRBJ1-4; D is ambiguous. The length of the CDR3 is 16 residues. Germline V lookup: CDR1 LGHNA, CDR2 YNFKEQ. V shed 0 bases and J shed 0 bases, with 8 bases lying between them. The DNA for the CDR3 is TGTGCCAGCAGCCAAGATCGCGGGGCAACTAATGAAAAACTGTTTTTT. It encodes CASSQDRGATNEKLFF.

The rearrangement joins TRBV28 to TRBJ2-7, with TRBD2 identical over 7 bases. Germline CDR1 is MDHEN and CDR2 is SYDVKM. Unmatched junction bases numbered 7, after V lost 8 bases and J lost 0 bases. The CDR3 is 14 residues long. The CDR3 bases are TGTGCCAGCTGCGGGCTAGCGGTCTCCTACGAGCAGTACTTC. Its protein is CASCGLAVSYEQYF.

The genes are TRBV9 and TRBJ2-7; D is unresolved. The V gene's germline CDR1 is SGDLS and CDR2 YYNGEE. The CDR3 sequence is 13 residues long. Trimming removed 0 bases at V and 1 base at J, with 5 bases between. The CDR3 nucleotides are TGTGCCAGCAGCGTAGATTATTCCTACGAGCAGTACTTC. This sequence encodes CASSVDYSYEQYF.

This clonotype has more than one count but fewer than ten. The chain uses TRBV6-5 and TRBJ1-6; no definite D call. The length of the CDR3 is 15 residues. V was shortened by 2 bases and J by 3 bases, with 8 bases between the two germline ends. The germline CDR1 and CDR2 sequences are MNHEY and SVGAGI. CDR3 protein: CASSYRQHYNSPLHF. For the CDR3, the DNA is TGTGCCAGCAGTTACAGGCAGCACTATAATTCACCCCTCCACTTT.

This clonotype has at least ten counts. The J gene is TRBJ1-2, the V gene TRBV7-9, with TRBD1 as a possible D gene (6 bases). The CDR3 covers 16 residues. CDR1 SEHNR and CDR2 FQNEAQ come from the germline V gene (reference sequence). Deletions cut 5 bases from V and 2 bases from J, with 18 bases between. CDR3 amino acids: CASSPSGGLPNYGYTF. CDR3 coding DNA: TGTGCCAGCAGCCCATCCGGGGGCCTACCAAACTATGGCTACACCTTC.

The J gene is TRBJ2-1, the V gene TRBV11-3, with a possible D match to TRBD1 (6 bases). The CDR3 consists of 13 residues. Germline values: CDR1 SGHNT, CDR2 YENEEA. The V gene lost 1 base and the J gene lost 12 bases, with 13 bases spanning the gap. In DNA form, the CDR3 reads TGTGCCAGCAGCTTAGGGGTCGTGGACAGGCAGTTCTTC. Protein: CASSLGVVDRQFF.

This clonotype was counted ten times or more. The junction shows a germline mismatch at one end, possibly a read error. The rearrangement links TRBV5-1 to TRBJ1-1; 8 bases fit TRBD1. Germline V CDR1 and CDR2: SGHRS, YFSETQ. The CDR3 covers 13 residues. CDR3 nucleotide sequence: TGTGCCAGCAGCCCCGACAGGGGCACTGAAGCTTTCTTT. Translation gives CASSPDRGTEAFF.

CDR3 residues: CAGPVHKFDKNYGYTF. DNA for the CDR3: TGCGCCGGTCCCGTGCACAAGTTCGACAAGAACTATGGCTACACCTTC. The J gene is TRBJ1-2, the V gene TRBV5-1; D is unclear. CDR1 and CDR2 from the germline V gene are SGHRS and YFSETQ. Trimming cost V 10 bases and J 2 bases, with 24 bases left between them. The CDR3 sequence is 16 residues long.

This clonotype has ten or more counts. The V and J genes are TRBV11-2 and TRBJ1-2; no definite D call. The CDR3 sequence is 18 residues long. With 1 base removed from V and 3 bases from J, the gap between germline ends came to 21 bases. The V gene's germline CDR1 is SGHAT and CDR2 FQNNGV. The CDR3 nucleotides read TGTGCCAGCAGCTTAGGTCGTAATCAGGCTGCCCCGGACTATGGCTACACCTTC. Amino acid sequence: CASSLGRNQAAPDYGYTF. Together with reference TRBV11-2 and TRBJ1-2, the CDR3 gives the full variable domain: EAGVAQSPRYKIIEKRQSVAFWCNPISGHATLYWYQQILGQGPKLLIQFQNNGVVDDSQLPKDRFSAERLKGVDSTLKIQPAKLEDSAVYLCASSLGRNQAAPDYGYTFGSGTRLTVV.

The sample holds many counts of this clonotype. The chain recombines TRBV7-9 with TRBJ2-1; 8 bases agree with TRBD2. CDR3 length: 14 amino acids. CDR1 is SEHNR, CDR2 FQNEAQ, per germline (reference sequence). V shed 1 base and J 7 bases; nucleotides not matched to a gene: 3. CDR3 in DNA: TGTGCCAGCAGCTTAGATTTAGCGGGAAATGAGCAGTTCTTC. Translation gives CASSLDLAGNEQFF.